Following are 9 T cell receptor beta chains from one sample sequenced in a study of regulatory T cells in long-lasting Graves disease. Time point: newly diagnosed GD, antithyroid drugs for less than 3 months. Construction of the TCR library relied on RNA isolated from PBMCs. With iRepertoire HTBI primers and Arm-PCR of CDR3 regions, TCR beta libraries were built. Each CDR3 protein is one row after TCRdb ran MiXCR on the multiplex PCR reads. The data hold hundreds of thousands of distinct CDR3 sequences, with around 15% observed a single time. The same sample was also used in a study of T cells in Graves' hyperthyroidism and ophthalmopathy.

Sequences were derived from peripheral blood mononuclear cells (PBMCs), sampled at new diagnosis, from a patient treated with antithyroid drugs. Receptors originate from a man aged 18 to 35 with Graves disease.

This chain joins TRBV6-5 and TRBJ1-1; D is undetermined. Trimming took 0 bases from V and 5 from J, leaving 13 bases between them. The germline V gene encodes CDR1 MNHEY and CDR2 SVGAGI. This CDR3 comprises 15 residues. The CDR3 DNA is TGTGCCAGCAGTTACTCTGCAAACCCGTCGACTGAAGCTTTCTTT. Translated: CASSYSANPSTEAFF.

This clonotype was counted at least ten times. The chain has TRBV27 and TRBJ2-3; TRBD1 matches at 8 bases. With 3 bases clipped from V and 1 base from J, the junction kept 3 bases outside the gene matches. Germline CDR1 and CDR2: MNHEY and SMNVEV (reference sequence). This CDR3 has 15 residues. The CDR3 DNA reads as TGTGCCAGCAGTTTCTCGACAGGGGGCACAGATACGCAGTATTTT. Amino acid sequence: CASSFSTGGTDTQYF.

This clonotype was observed at least ten times. The rearrangement joins TRBV7-6 to TRBJ1-1; a possible D gene is TRBD1 (5 bases). The germline V gene encodes CDR1 SGHVS and CDR2 FNYEAQ. The length of the CDR3 is 17 residues. V dropped 5 bases and J dropped 3 bases, with 22 bases sitting between them. CDR3 loop: CASSHLLGAASDTEAFF. CDR3 sequence (DNA): TGTGCCAGCAGCCACCTCCTAGGGGCAGCCTCGGACACTGAAGCTTTCTTT.

The chain joins TRBV30 to TRBJ1-1; D perhaps matches TRBD1 (5 bases). The V end was cut by 7 bases, the J end by 1 base, with 16 bases between. The CDR3 runs to 14 residues. Per germline, CDR1 GTSNPN and CDR2 SVGIG (reference sequence). CDR3 DNA sequence: TGTGCCTCAGAACGAAACAGGTGGAACACTGAAGCTTTCTTT. Translated: CASERNRWNTEAFF.

The chain joins TRBV7-2 to TRBJ1-2, with D unresolved. Trimming shortened V by 4 bases and J by 4 bases, and 7 bases separated the two germline ends. This CDR3 has 12 residues. Germline CDR1 and CDR2: SGHTA and FQGNSA. The CDR3 coding sequence is TGTGCCAGCAGCTACTACAGCTATGGCTACACCTTC. This encodes CASSYYSYGYTF.

This clonotype was detected many times. The chain couples TRBV3-1 to TRBJ1-1; D not resolved. The germline CDR1 and CDR2 sequences are LGHDT and YNNKEL (reference sequence). The CDR3 is made up of 11 amino acids. Between the trimmed V and J ends, which lost 1 base and 6 bases, there was a span of 3 bases. CDR3 nucleotide sequence: TGTGCCAGCAGCCAAGCAGCTGAAGCTTTCTTT. It codes for CASSQAAEAFF.

This clonotype was counted between two and nine times. DNA of the CDR3: TGCGCCAGCAGCGAAAACACCGGGACTGGAGCCTCCTACGAGCAGTACTTC. This codes for CASSENTGTGASYEQYF. The chain couples TRBV5-1 to TRBJ2-7; maybe TRBD2 (6 bases). This CDR3 region has 17 residues. Trimming cost V 4 bases and J 0 bases, with 20 bases left between them. The V gene's germline CDR1 is SGHRS and CDR2 YFSETQ.

Comment on this clonotype: This may arise from a read error, as a much more abundant clone is one base away. The J gene is TRBJ2-4, the V gene TRBV5-1, with unresolved D. CDR1 and CDR2 (germline): SGHRS, YFSETQ. V was pared by 0 bases and J by 13 bases, with 17 bases between. The CDR3 is 14 residues long. Here the CDR3 reads CASSLEPANNEQYF. The CDR3 DNA reads as TGCGCCAGCAGCTTGGAGCCAGCCAACAATGAGCAGTACTTC.

This clonotype has ten or more counts. This chain links TRBV29-1 with TRBJ2-7; 10 bases fit TRBD2. The germline gives CDR1 SQVTM, CDR2 ANQGSEA. This CDR3 region has 12 residues. Germline trimming cut 6 bases from V and 6 bases from J; bases unmatched to any gene: 5. The CDR3 loop is CSVVAGGVEQYF. The CDR3 region has the DNA TGCAGCGTCGTAGCGGGAGGCGTCGAGCAGTACTTC.